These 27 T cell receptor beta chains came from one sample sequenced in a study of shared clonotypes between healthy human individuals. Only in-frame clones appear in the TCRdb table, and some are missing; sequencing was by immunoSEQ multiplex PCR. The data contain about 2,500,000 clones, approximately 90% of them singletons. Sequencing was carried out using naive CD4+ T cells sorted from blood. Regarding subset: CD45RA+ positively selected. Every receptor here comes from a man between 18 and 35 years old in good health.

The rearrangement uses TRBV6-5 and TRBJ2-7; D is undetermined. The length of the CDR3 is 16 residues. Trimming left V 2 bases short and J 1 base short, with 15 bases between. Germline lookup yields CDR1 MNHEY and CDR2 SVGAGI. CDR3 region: CASSYHKVSGSYEQYF. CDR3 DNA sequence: TGTGCCAGCAGTTACCATAAGGTATCAGGATCCTACGAGCAGTACTTC.

The CDR3 region has the DNA TGTGCCAGTAGTATTCTGGGGACAGGGGGCTCTGGGAACACTGAAGCTTTCTTT. Translating it yields CASSILGTGGSGNTEAFF. This rearrangement joins TRBV19 to TRBJ1-1; 12 bases map to TRBD1. This CDR3 has 18 residues. The V gene's germline CDR1 is LNHDA and CDR2 SQIVND (reference sequence). Trimming removed 3 bases from V and 1 base from J; junction bases left unmatched: 9.

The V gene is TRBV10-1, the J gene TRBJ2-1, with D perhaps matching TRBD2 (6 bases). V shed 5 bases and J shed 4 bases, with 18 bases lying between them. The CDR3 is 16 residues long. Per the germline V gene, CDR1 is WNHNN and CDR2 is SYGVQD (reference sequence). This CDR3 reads CASSRASGGLYNEQFF. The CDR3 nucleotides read TGCGCCAGCAGTCGCGCCTCTGGGGGGTTATACAATGAGCAGTTCTTC.

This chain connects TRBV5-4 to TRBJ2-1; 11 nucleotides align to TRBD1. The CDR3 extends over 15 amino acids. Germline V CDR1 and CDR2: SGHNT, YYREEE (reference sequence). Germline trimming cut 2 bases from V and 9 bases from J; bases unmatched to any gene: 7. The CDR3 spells CASSLGGQGVSEQFF. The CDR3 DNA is TGTGCCAGCAGCTTAGGGGGACAGGGGGTGAGTGAGCAGTTCTTC.

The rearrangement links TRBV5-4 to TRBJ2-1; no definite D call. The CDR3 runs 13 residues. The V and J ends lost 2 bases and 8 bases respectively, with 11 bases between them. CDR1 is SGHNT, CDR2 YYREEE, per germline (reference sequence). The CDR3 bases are TGTGCCAGCAGCTTAGGTGCGAGTTATGAGCAGTTCTTC. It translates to CASSLGASYEQFF.

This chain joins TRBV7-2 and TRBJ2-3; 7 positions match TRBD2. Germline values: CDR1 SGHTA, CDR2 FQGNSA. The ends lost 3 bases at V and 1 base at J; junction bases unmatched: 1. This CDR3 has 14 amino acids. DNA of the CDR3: TGTGCCAGCAGCTTTAGCGGGCGCACAGATACGCAGTATTTT. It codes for CASSFSGRTDTQYF. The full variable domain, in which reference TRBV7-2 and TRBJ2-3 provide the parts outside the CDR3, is GAGVSQSPSNKVTEKGKDVELRCDPISGHTALYWYRQSLGQGLEFLIYFQGNSAPDKSGLPSDRFSAERTGGSVSTLTIQRTQQEDSAVYLCASSFSGRTDTQYFGPGTRLTVL.

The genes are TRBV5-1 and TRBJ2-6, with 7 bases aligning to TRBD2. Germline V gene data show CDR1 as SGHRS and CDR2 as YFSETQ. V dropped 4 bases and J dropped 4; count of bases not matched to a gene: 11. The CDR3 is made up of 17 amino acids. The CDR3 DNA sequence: TGCGCCAGCAGCCCGGGGGGAAATGCATTCGGGGCCAACGTCCTGACTTTC. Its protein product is CASSPGGNAFGANVLTF.

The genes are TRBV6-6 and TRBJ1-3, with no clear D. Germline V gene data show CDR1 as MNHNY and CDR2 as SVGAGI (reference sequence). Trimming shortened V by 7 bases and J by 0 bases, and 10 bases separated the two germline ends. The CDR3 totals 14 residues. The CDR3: CASKKAVSGNTIYF. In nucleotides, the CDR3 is TGTGCCAGCAAAAAAGCGGTCTCTGGAAACACCATATATTTT.

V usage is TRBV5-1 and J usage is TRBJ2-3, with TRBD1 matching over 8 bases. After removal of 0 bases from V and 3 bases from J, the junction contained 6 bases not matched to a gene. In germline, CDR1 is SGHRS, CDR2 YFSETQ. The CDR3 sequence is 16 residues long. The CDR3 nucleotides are TGCGCCAGCAGCTTGGACGGACAGGGTAGAACAGATACGCAGTATTTT. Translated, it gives CASSLDGQGRTDTQYF. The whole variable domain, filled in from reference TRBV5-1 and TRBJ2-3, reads KAGVTQTPRYLIKTRGQQVTLSCSPISGHRSVSWYQQTPGQGLQFLFEYFSETQRNKGNFPGRFSGRQFSNSRSEMNVSTLELGDSALYLCASSLDGQGRTDTQYFGPGTRLTVL.

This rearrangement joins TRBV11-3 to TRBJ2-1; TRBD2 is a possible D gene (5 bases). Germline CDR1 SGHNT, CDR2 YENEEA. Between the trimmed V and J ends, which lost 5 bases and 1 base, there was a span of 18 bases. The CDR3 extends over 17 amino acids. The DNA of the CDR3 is TGTGCCAGCAGCAGTCGAACGAGCGGCGCTTCCTACAATGAGCAGTTCTTC. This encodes CASSSRTSGASYNEQFF. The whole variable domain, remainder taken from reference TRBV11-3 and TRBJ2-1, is EAGVVQSPRYKIIEKKQPVAFWCNPISGHNTLYWYLQNLGQGPELLIRYENEEAVDDSQLPKDRFSAERLKGVDSTLKIQPAELGDSAVYLCASSSRTSGASYNEQFFGPGTRLTVL.

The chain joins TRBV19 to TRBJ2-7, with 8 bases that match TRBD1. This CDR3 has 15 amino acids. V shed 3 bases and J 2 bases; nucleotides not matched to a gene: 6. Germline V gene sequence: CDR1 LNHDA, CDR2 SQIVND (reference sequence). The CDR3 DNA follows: TGTGCCAGTAGTATCCTGACAGGGGCCCCCTACGAGCAGTACTTC. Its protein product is CASSILTGAPYEQYF.

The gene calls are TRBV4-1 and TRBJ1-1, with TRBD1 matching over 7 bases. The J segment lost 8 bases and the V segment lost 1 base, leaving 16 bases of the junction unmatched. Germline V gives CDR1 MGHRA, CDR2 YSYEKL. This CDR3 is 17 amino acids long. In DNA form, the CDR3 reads TGCGCCAGCAGCCAAGGTACAGGGGTCCTAGACGTTGGGGAAGCTTTCTTT. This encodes CASSQGTGVLDVGEAFF.

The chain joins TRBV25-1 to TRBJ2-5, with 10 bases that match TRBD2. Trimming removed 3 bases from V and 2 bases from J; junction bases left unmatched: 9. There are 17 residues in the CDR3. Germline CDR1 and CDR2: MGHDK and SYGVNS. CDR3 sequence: CASSDFRTSGKQETQYF. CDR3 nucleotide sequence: TGTGCCAGCAGTGACTTTAGGACTAGCGGAAAACAAGAGACCCAGTACTTC.

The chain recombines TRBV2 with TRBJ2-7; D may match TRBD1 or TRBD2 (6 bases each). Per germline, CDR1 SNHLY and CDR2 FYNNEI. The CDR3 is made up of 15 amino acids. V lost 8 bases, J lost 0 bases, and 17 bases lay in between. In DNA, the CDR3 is TGTGCCAGCTCGGCCACGGGGGCAACCTCCTACGAGCAGTACTTC. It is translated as CASSATGATSYEQYF.

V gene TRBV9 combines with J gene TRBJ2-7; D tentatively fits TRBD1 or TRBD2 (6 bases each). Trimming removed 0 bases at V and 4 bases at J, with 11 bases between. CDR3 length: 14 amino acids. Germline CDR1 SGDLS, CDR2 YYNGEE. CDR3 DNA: TGTGCCAGCAGCGTAGCGGGGGCCGATTACGAGCAGTACTTC. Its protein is CASSVAGADYEQYF.

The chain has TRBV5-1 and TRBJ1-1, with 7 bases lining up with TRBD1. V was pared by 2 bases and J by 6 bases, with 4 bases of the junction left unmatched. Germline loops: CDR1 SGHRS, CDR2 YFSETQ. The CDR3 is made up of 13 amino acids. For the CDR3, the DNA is TGCGCCAGCAGCTTTGACAGGGACCCTGAAGCTTTCTTT. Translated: CASSFDRDPEAFF.

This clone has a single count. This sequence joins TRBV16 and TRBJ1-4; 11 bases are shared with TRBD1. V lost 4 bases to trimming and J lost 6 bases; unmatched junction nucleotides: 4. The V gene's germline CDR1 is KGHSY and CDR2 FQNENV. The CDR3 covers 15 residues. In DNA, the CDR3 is TGTGCCAGCAGCCTCGGACAGGGGGCTCATGAAAAACTGTTTTTT. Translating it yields CASSLGQGAHEKLFF.

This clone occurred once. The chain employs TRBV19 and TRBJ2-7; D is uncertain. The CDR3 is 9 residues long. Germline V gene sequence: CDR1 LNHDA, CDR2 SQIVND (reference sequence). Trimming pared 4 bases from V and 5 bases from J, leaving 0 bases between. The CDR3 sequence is CASSNEQYF. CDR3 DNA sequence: TGTGCCAGTAGTAACGAGCAGTACTTC.

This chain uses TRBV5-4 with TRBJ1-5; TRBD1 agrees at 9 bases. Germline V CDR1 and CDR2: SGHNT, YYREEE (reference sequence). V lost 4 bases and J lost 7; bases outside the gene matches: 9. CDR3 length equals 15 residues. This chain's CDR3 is CASSVSGTGQQPQHF. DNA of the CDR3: TGTGCCAGCAGCGTGTCCGGGACAGGGCAGCAGCCCCAGCATTTT. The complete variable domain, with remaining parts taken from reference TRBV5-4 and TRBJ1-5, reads ETGVTQSPTHLIKTRGQQVTLRCSSQSGHNTVSWYQQALGQGPQFIFQYYREEENGRGNFPPRFSGLQFPNYSSELNVNALELDDSALYLCASSVSGTGQQPQHFGDGTRLSIL.

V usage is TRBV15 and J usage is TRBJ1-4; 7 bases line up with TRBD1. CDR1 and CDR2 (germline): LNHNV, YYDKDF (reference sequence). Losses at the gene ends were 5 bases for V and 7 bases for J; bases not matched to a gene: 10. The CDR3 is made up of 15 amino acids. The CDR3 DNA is TGTGCCACCAGCGGCTCCGGGACAGTTGGTGAAAAACTGTTTTTT. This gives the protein CATSGSGTVGEKLFF.

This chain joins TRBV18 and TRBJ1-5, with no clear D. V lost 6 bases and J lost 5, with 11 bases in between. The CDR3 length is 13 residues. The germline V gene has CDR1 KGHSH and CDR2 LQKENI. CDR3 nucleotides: TGTGCCAGCTCGCCAGTGAGCGATCAGCCCCAGCATTTT. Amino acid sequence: CASSPVSDQPQHF.

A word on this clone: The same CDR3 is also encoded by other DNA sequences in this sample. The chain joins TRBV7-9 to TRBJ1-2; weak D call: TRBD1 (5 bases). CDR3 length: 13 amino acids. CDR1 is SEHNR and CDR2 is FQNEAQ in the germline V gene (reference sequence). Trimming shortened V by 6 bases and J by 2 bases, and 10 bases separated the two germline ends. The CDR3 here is CASSQQENYGYTF. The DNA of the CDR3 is TGTGCCAGCAGTCAACAGGAAAACTATGGCTACACCTTC.

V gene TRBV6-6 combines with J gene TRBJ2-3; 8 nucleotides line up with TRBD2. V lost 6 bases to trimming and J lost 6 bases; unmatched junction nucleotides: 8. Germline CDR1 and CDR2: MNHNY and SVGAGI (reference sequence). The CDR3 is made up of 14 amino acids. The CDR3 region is CASRETGGRDTQYF. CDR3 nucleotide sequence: TGTGCCAGCAGGGAAACGGGGGGGAGGGATACGCAGTATTTT.

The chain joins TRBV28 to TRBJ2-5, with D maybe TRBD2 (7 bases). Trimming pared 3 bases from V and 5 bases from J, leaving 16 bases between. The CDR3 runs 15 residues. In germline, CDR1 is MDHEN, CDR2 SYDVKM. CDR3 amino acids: CASSFLFRGAETQYF. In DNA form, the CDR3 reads TGTGCCAGCAGTTTCTTATTCCGGGGGGCCGAGACCCAGTACTTC. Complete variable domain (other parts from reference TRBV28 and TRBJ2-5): DVKVTQSSRYLVKRTGEKVFLECVQDMDHENMFWYRQDPGLGLRLIYFSYDVKMKEKGDIPEGYSVSREKKERFSLILESASTNQTSMYLCASSFLFRGAETQYFGPGTRLLVL.

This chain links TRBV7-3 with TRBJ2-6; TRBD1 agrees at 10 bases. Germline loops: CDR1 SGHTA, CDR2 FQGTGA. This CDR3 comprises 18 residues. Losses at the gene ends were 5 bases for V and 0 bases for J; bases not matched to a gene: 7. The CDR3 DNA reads TGTGCCAGCAGCCCTATGGGACAGGGGTCCTCTGGGGCCAACGTCCTGACTTTC. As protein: CASSPMGQGSSGANVLTF. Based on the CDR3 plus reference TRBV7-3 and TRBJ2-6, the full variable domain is GAGVSQTPSNKVTEKGKYVELRCDPISGHTALYWYRQSLGQGPEFLIYFQGTGAADDSGLPNDRFFAVRPEGSVSTLKIQRTERGDSAVYLCASSPMGQGSSGANVLTFGAGSRLTVL.

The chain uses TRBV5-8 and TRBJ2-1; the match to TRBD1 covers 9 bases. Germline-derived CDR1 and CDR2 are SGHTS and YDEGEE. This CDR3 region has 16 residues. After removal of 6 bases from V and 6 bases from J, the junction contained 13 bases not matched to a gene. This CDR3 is CASTKDRDRVFNEQFF. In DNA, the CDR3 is TGTGCCAGCACCAAGGACCGGGACAGGGTTTTCAATGAGCAGTTCTTC.

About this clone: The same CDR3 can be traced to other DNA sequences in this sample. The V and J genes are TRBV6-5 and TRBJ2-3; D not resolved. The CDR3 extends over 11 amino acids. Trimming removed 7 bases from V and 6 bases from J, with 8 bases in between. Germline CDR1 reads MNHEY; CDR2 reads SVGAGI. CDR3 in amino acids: CASTRGDTQYF. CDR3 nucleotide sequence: TGTGCCAGCACCCGTGGGGATACGCAGTATTTT.